The entry that follows covers one T cell receptor (beta chain) sequence. The antigen remains unidentified. The record originates from a study of cytomegalovirus exposure and HLA in healthy donors. Study results and limitations: A list of 150 or so TCR beta chains associated with cytomegalovirus was given. The classifier reportedly diagnosed cytomegalovirus status with high specificity and sensitivity. While the bulk of TCR sequences proved rare, some public TCRs turned up in many donors.

After removal of 4 bases from V and 1 base from J, the junction contained 6 bases not matched to a gene. Germline assignment: CDR1 SGHRS and CDR2 YFSETQ. The CDR3 totals 16 residues. Here immunoSEQ multiplex PCR was the method, and the copy in TCRdb shows in-frame clones only, minus some. The sample gives some 76,000 clones, less than 95% of which show up once; 2.5% to 3.5% is in the top ten. Sequencing used PBMCs. The chain combines TRBV5-1 with TRBJ2-2; 8 bases line up with TRBD1. The receptor was isolated from a woman between 18 and 29 years old in good health and CMV-seropositive. The CDR3 region is CASSIETGVNTGELFF. As DNA, the CDR3 is TGCGCCAGCAGCATTGAGACAGGGGTGAACACCGGGGAGCTGTTTTTT. Full variable domain (remainder filled in from reference TRBV5-1 and TRBJ2-2): KAGVTQTPRYLIKTRGQQVTLSCSPISGHRSVSWYQQTPGQGLQFLFEYFSETQRNKGNFPGRFSGRQFSNSRSEMNVSTLELGDSALYLCASSIETGVNTGELFFGEGSRLTVL.